The entry below describes one TCR beta chain. What it recognizes is unknown. The sample is drawn from a study of T cell responses to AZD1222 COVID-19 vaccine. Study-level points and caveats: With two AZD1222 doses given, Spike-specific TCR breadth and depth both rose. With dominance at 160-218 and 743-854, vaccine-associated CD4 TCRs spanned spike.

Only in-frame clones appear in the TCRdb table, and some are missing; sequencing was by immunoSEQ multiplex PCR. The data show around 90,000 clones, with around nine tenths seen just once and about an eighth held by the top ten. V was trimmed by 0 bases and J by 0 bases, leaving 9 bases between them. The CDR3 has 16 residues. Germline CDR1 LNHDA, CDR2 SQIVND (reference sequence). The genes are TRBV19 and TRBJ1-3; a possible D gene is TRBD1 (5 bases). The specimen comprised peripheral blood, sampled on day 0 of AZD1222 vaccination. This receptor was taken from an adult in good health. CDR3 region: CASSIEGATSGNTIYF. CDR3 nucleotides: TGTGCCAGTAGTATAGAAGGGGCCACCTCTGGAAACACCATATATTTT. The variable domain in full, with the rest retrieved from reference TRBV19 and TRBJ1-3, is DGGITQSPKYLFRKEGQNVTLSCEQNLNHDAMYWYRQDPGQGLRLIYYSQIVNDFQKGDIAEGYSVSREKKESFPLTVTSAQKNPTAFYLCASSIEGATSGNTIYFGEGSWLTVV.